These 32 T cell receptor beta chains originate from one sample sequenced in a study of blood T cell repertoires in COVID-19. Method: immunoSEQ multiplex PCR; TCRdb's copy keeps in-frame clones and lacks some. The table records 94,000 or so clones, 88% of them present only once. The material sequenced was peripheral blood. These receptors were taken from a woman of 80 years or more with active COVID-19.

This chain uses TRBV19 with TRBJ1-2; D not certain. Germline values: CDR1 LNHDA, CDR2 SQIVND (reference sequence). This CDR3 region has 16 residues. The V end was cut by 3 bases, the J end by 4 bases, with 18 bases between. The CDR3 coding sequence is TGTGCCAGTAGTATCGAGGACTCCACGCGGATCTATGGCTACACCTTC. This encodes CASSIEDSTRIYGYTF.

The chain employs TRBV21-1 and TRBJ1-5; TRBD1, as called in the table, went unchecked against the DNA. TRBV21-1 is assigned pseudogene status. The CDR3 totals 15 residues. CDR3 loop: CASKDRAGSNQPQHF. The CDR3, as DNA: TGTGCCAGCAAGGACAGGGCCGGTTCCAATCAGCCCCAGCATTTT.

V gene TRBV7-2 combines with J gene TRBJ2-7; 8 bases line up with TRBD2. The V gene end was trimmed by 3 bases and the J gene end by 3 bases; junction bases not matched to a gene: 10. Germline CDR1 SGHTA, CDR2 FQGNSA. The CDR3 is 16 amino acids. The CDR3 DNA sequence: TGTGCCAGCAGCTTGACCCGGGGGGGCTTTATCTACGAGCAGTACTTC. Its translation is CASSLTRGGFIYEQYF. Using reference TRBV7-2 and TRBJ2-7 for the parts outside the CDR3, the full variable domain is GAGVSQSPSNKVTEKGKDVELRCDPISGHTALYWYRQSLGQGLEFLIYFQGNSAPDKSGLPSDRFSAERTGGSVSTLTIQRTQQEDSAVYLCASSLTRGGFIYEQYFGPGTRLTVT.

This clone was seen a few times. The CDR3 bases are TGTGCCAGCACTGTGGGGGGAGGGCCATCTTTCTACAATGAGCAGTTCTTC. It yields the protein CASTVGGGPSFYNEQFF. The J gene is TRBJ2-1, the V gene TRBV28, with 7 nucleotides matching TRBD2. This CDR3 is 17 amino acids long. Germline CDR1 MDHEN, CDR2 SYDVKM. Losses at the gene ends were 7 bases for V and 3 bases for J; bases not matched to a gene: 15.

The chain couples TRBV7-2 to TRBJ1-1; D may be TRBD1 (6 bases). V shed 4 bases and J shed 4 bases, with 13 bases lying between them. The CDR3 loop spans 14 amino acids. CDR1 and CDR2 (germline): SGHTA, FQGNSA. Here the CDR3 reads CASSSRAGATEAFF. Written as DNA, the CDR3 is TGTGCCAGCAGCTCCCGGGCGGGGGCCACTGAAGCTTTCTTT.

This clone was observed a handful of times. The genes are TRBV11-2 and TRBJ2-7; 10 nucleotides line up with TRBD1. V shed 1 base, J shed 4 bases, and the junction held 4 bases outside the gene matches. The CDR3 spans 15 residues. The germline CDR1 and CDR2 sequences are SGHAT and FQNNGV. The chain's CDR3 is CASSLGQGAQYEQYF. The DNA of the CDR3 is TGTGCCAGCAGCTTAGGACAGGGGGCGCAGTACGAGCAGTACTTC.

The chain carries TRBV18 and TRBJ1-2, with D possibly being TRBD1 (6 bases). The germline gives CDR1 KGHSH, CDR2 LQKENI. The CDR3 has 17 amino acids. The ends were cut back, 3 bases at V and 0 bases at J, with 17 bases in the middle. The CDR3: CASSPSRPGQTNYGYTF. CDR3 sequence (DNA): TGTGCCAGCTCACCTTCCCGACCGGGACAAACTAACTATGGCTACACCTTC.

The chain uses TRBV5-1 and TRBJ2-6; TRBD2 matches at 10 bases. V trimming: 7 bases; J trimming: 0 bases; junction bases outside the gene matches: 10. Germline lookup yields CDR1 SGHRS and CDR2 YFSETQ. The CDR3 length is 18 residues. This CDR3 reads CASSRSGRESSGANVLTF. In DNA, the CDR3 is TGCGCCAGCTCCCGGAGCGGGAGGGAGAGCTCTGGGGCCAACGTCCTGACTTTC.

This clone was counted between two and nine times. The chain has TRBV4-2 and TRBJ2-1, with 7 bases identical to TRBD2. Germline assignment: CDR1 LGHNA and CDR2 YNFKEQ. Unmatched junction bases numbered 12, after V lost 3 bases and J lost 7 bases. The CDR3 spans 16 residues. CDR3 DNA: TGTGCCAGCAGCCAGTCTATGGGGGAGGGCCGGAATGAGCAGTTCTTC. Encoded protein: CASSQSMGEGRNEQFF.

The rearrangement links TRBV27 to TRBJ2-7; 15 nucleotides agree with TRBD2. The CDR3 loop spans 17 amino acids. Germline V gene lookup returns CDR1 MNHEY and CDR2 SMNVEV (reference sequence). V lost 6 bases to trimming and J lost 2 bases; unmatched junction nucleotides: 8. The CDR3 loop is CASRPGLAGGLAYEQYF. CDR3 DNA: TGTGCCAGCAGACCAGGACTAGCGGGAGGGTTGGCCTACGAGCAGTACTTC.

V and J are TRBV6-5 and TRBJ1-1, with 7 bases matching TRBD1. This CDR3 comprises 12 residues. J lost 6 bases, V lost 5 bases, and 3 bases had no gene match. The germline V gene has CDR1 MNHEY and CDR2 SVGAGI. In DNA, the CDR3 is TGTGCCAGCAGTCCGCAGGGGGCTGAAGCTTTCTTT. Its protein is CASSPQGAEAFF.

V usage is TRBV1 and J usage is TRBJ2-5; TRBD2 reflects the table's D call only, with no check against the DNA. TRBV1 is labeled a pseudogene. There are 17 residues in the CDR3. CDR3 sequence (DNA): TGCACCAGCAGCCAAGATGCCACTGCTAGCGTCCAAGAGACCCAGTACTTC. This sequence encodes CTSSQDATASVQETQYF.

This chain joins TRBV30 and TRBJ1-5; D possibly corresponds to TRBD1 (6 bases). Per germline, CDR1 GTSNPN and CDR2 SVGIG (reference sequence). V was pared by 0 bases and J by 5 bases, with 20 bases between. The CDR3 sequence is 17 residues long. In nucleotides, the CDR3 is TGTGCCTGGAGTGTAGGACTCCGGGACACCCTCCATCAGCCCCAGCATTTT. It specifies CAWSVGLRDTLHQPQHF.

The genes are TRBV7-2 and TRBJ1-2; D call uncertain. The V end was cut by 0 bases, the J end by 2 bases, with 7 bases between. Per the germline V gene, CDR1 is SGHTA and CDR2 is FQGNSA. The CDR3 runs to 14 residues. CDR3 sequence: CASSLAQINYGYTF. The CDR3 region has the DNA TGTGCCAGCAGCTTAGCACAGATAAACTATGGCTACACCTTC.

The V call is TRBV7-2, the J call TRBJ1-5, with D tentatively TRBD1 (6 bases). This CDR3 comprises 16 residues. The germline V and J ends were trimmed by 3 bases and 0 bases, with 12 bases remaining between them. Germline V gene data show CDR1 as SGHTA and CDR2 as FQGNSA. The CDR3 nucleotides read TGTGCCAGCAGCTTTACAGGGTTAGGTAGCAATCAGCCCCAGCATTTT. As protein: CASSFTGLGSNQPQHF.

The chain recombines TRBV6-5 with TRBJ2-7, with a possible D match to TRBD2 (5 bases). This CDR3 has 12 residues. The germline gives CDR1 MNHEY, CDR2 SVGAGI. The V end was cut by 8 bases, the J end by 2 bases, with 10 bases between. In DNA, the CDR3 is TGTGCCAGCCTAACGGGGACCTACGAGCAGTACTTC. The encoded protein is CASLTGTYEQYF.

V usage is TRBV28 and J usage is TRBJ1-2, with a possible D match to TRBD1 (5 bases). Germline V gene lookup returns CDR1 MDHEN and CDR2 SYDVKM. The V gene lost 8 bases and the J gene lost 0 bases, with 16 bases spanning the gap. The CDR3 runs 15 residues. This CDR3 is CASSGPGVANYGYTF. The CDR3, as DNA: TGTGCCAGCTCTGGGCCGGGGGTAGCTAACTATGGCTACACCTTC.

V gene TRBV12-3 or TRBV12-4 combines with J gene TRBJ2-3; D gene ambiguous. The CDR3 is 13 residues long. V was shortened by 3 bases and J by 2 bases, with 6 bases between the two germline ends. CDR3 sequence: CASSFSLTDTQYF. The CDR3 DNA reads TGTGCCAGCAGTTTCTCCCTCACAGATACGCAGTATTTT.

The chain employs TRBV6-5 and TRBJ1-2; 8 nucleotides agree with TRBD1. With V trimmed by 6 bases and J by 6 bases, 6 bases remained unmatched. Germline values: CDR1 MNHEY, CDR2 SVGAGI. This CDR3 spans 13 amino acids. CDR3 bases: TGTGCCAGCAGGAAACAGGGGGGAGATGGCTACACCTTC. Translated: CASRKQGGDGYTF.

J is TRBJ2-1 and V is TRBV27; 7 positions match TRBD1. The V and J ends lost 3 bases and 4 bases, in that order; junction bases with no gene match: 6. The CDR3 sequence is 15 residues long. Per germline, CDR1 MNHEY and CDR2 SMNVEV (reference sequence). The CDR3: CASSLPGTVYNEQFF. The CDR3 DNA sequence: TGTGCCAGCAGTTTGCCCGGGACAGTGTACAATGAGCAGTTCTTC.

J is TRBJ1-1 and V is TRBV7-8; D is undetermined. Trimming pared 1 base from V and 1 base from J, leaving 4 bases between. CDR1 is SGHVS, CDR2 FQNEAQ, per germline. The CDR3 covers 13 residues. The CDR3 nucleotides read TGTGCCAGCAGCTTAGGGAGGAACACTGAAGCTTTCTTT. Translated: CASSLGRNTEAFF.

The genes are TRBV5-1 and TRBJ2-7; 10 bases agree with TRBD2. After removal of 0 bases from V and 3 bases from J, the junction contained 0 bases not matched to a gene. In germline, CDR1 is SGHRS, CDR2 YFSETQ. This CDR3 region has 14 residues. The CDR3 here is CASSLASGSYEQYF. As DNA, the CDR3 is TGCGCCAGCAGCTTGGCTAGCGGGAGCTACGAGCAGTACTTC.

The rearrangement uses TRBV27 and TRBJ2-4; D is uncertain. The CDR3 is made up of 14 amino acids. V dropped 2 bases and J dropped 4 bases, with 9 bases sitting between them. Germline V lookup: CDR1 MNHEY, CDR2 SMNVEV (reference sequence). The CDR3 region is CASSLMAGKNIQYF. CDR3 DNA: TGTGCCAGCAGTTTAATGGCAGGAAAAAACATTCAGTACTTC.

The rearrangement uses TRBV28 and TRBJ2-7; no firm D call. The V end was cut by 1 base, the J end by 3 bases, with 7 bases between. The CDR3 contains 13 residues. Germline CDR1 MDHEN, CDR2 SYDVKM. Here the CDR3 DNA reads TGTGCCAGCAGTTTATTTGCCAGCTACGAGCAGTACTTC. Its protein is CASSLFASYEQYF.

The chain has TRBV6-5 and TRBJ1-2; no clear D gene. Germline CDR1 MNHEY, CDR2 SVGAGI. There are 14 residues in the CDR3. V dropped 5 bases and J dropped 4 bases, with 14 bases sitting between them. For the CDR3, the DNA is TGTGCCAGCAGTCCACCGAAGAGGTCCTATGGCTACACCTTC. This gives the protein CASSPPKRSYGYTF.

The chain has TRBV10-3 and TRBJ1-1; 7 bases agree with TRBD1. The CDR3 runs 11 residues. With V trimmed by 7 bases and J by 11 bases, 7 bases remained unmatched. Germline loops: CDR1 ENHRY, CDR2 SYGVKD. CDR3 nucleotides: TGTGCCATCACTACAGGGGTTGGCGCTTTCTTT. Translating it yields CAITTGVGAFF.

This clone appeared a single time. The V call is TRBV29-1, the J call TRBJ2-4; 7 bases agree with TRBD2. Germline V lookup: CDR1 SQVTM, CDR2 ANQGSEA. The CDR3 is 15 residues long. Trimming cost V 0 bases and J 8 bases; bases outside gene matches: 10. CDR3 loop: CSVEDMGGNLDIQYF. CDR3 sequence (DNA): TGCAGCGTTGAAGATATGGGAGGGAATTTAGACATTCAGTACTTC.

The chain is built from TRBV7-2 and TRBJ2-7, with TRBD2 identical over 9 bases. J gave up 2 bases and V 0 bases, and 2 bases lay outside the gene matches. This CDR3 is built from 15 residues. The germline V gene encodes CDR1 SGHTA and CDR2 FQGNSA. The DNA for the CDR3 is TGTGCCAGCAGCTTAGCAGCGGGAGGTACCTACGAGCAGTACTTC. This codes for CASSLAAGGTYEQYF.

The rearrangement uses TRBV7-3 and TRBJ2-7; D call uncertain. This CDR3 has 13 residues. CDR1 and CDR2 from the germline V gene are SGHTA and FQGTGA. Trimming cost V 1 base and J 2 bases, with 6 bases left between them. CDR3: CASSLSAPYEQYF. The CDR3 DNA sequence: TGTGCCAGCAGCTTAAGCGCGCCCTACGAGCAGTACTTC.

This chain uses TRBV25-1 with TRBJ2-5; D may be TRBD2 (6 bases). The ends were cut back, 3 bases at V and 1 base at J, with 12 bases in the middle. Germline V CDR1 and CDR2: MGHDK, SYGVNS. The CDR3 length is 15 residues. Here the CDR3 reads CASSDAGSAQETQYF. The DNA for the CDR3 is TGTGCCAGCAGTGATGCGGGGTCAGCCCAAGAGACCCAGTACTTC.

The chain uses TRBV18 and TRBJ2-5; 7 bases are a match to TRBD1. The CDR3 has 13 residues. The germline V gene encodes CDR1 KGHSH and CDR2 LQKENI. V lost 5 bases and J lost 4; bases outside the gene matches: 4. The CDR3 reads CASSSAGGETQYF. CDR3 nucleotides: TGTGCCAGCTCATCCGCAGGGGGAGAGACCCAGTACTTC.

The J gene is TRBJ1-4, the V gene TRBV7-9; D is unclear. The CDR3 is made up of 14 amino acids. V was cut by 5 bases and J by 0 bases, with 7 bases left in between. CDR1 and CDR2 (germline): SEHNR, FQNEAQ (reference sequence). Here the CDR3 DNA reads TGTGCCAGCAGCCAAATAGCAACTAATGAAAAACTGTTTTTT. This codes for CASSQIATNEKLFF.